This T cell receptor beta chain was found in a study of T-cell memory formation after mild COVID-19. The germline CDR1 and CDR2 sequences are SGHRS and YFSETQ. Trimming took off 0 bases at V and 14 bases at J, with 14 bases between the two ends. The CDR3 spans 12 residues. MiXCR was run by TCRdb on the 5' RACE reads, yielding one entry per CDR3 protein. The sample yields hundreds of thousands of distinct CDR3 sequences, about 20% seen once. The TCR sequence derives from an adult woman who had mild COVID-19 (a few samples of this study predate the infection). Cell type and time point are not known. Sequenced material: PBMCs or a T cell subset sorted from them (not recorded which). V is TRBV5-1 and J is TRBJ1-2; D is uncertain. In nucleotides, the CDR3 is TGCGCCAGCAGCTTGGTGGCAGGCCGGTGGACCTTC. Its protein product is CASSLVAGRWTF.